This is a list of T cell receptor beta chains from one sample in a study of blood T cell repertoires in COVID-19. The table came from immunoSEQ multiplex PCR; TCRdb's copy has only in-frame clones and leaves some out. The sample consists of about 210,000 clones, approximately 90% of them appearing once. Sequences were obtained from peripheral blood. These receptors were obtained from a man between 65 and 85 years old with acute or convalescent COVID-19. Both conserved end residues are part of each CDR3. The D gene is left open where the match is weak. Some rows mark clone size as missing; the rest say once, few, many or name a class of expanded clone.

>TRBV29-1|TRBD1|TRBJ2-5|NA
TGCAGCGTTGCCAGGGGGACAGGGTCGGCGGAGACCCAGTACTTC
CSVARGTGSAETQYF
>TRBV10-3|NA|TRBJ1-1|NA
TGTGCCATCAGTGAGCACAAGACAGGGAACACTGAAGCTTTCTTT
CAISEHKTGNTEAFF
>TRBV5-8|NA|TRBJ2-3|NA
TGTGCCAGCAGCCGTTGGGGGGGCACAGATACGCAGTATTTT
CASSRWGGTDTQYF
>TRBV3-1/TRBV3-2|NA|TRBJ2-5|NA
TGTGCCAGCAGCCAAGAGGCGGGGGCCCCCCAAGAGACCCAGTACTTC
CASSQEAGAPQETQYF
>TRBV29-1|NA|TRBJ1-1|NA
TGCAGCGGGGTGGGACAATTGAACACTGAAGCTTTCTTT
CSGVGQLNTEAFF
>TRBV7-6|NA|TRBJ1-1|NA
TGTGCCAGCAGCTTAGGTGGGGGGGCCGGTGAAGCTTTCTTT
CASSLGGGAGEAFF
>TRBV28|NA|TRBJ1-2|NA
TGTGCCAGCAGCTCCGACAGGTTGCATGGCTACACCTTC
CASSSDRLHGYTF
>TRBV30|NA|TRBJ2-2|NA
TGTGCCTGGAGTACCTACAGAGACACCGGGGAGCTGTTTTTT
CAWSTYRDTGELFF
>TRBV13|NA|TRBJ1-1|once
TGTGCCAGCAGCTTAGAGCGGGGCTTGAACACTGAAGCTTTCTTT
CASSLERGLNTEAFF
>TRBV24-1|NA|TRBJ1-5|NA
TGTGCCACCAGTGATAGTTTCAGGGAGGGGGGTGATAGCAATCAGCCCCAGCATTTT
CATSDSFREGGDSNQPQHF
>TRBV9|TRBD2|TRBJ2-5|NA
TGTGCCAGCAGCGAGGCAGTTCCGGGACTAGCGGGACGGGAAGAGACCCAGTACTTC
CASSEAVPGLAGREETQYF
>TRBV18|NA|TRBJ1-2|many
TGTGCCAGCTCTCCCCAACGGGGGGGGAACGGCTACACCTTC
CASSPQRGGNGYTF
>TRBV19|NA|TRBJ2-6|NA
TGTGCCAGTATGTTCCTCTCTGGGGCCAACGTCCTGACTTTC
CASMFLSGANVLTF
>TRBV13|NA|TRBJ1-1|NA
TGTGCCAGCAGCTTTGTCAGGGTTCGCACTGAAGCTTTCTTT
CASSFVRVRTEAFF
>TRBV6-1|TRBD1|TRBJ1-2|NA
TGTGCCAGCAGTGAAGCGACAGGGTATGGCTACACCTTC
CASSEATGYGYTF
>TRBV2|TRBD1|TRBJ1-4|NA
TGTGCCAGCAGTGAATACAGGGGTCCTAATGAAAAACTGTTTTTT
CASSEYRGPNEKLFF
>TRBV19|NA|TRBJ2-3|NA
TGTGCCAGTTCAAAGTATGGTACCGTCGCAGGGCGTAGCACAGATACGCAGTATTTT
CASSKYGTVAGRSTDTQYF
>TRBV7-9|NA|TRBJ1-1|once
TGTGCCAGCAGTAACTGGGGGGAGATGAACACTGAAGCTTTCTTT
CASSNWGEMNTEAFF
>TRBV5-5|TRBD1|TRBJ2-2|once
TGTGCCAGCAGCTTCACAGGGGTGGGAACCGGGGAGCTGTTTTTT
CASSFTGVGTGELFF
>TRBV7-2|NA|TRBJ1-1|NA
TGTGCCAGCAGGGACTCGGGTACTTCTGAAGCTTTCTTT
CASRDSGTSEAFF
>TRBV7-6|TRBD1|TRBJ2-7|NA
TGTGCCAGCAGCTTAGAGGACAGGGGAGCCTACGAGCAGTACTTC
CASSLEDRGAYEQYF
>TRBV24-1|TRBD1|TRBJ2-1|NA
TGTGCCACCAGTGATGGACAGGGCCGCTCCTACAATGAGCAGTTCTTC
CATSDGQGRSYNEQFF
>TRBV7-2|NA|TRBJ2-1|NA
TGTGCCAGCAGCTTGACGGGGACTTCCTACAATGAGCAGTTCTTC
CASSLTGTSYNEQFF
>TRBV6-5|NA|TRBJ1-1|NA
TGTGCCAGCAGACTCCAGGAATTGAACACTGAAGCTTTCTTT
CASRLQELNTEAFF
>TRBV5-1|NA|TRBJ2-7|once
TGCGCCAGCAGCTTGAACGGGTTATGGTACGAGCAGTACTTC
CASSLNGLWYEQYF
>TRBV12-3/TRBV12-4|NA|TRBJ2-2|NA
TGTGCCAGCAGGAACACAGGGCCCGGGGAGCTGTTTTTT
CASRNTGPGELFF
>TRBV18|NA|TRBJ1-6|NA
TGTGCCAGCTCACCAATGGAGGGTTATAATTCACCCCTCCACTTT
CASSPMEGYNSPLHF
>TRBV28|NA|TRBJ2-7|NA
TGTGCCAGCTCCATGACCGGGGTCGAAATCGCCTACGAGCAGTACTTC
CASSMTGVEIAYEQYF
>TRBV29-1|NA|TRBJ2-2|NA
TGCAGCGTTGAGCGGGGAACCGGGGAGCTGTTTTTT
CSVERGTGELFF
>TRBV18|NA|TRBJ1-6|once
TGTGCCAGCTCACCACGTCTGGAAGAGGGCTCACCCCTCCACTTT
CASSPRLEEGSPLHF
>TRBV7-9|TRBD1|TRBJ1-5|few
TGTGCCAGCAGCTCGTACACGAAACAGGGGGTGACTCAGCCCCAGCATTTT
CASSSYTKQGVTQPQHF
>TRBV7-9|TRBD2|TRBJ2-3|NA
TGTGCCAGCAGCCCGACTAGCGGGATATTAACAGATACGCAGTATTTT
CASSPTSGILTDTQYF
>TRBV7-2|NA|TRBJ1-5|NA
TGTGCCAGCAGCCTAGTAGGGGGTAGCAATCAGCCCCAGCATTTT
CASSLVGGSNQPQHF
>TRBV5-5|TRBD1|TRBJ2-4|NA
TGTGCCAGCAGCTTGGAGGGGGCTCTGGGCAAAAACATTCAGTACTTC
CASSLEGALGKNIQYF
>TRBV24-1|TRBD1|TRBJ2-3|NA
TGTGCCACCAGCAAGGGACAGGGGCGCACAGATACGCAGTATTTT
CATSKGQGRTDTQYF
>TRBV5-4|NA|TRBJ1-4|NA
TGTGCCAGCAGCCAGCGACCTGGTGGGGGGGAAAAACTGTTTTTT
CASSQRPGGGEKLFF
>TRBV9|NA|TRBJ2-7|NA
TGTGCCAGCAGCATACAGACTGGGGCCGACGAGCAGTACTTC
CASSIQTGADEQYF
>TRBV6-6|TRBD1|TRBJ1-2|NA
TGTGCCAGCAGTTTACAGGGGGAATATGGCTACACCTTC
CASSLQGEYGYTF
>TRBV20-1|TRBD2|TRBJ2-5|NA
TGCAGTGCTAGTACCATATGGACTAGCGAAGAGACCCAGTACTTC
CSASTIWTSEETQYF
>TRBV5-1|TRBD2|TRBJ2-7|NA
TGCGCCAGCAGCTCGACTAGCGGGAGTATTGAGCAGTACTTC
CASSSTSGSIEQYF
>TRBV30|NA|TRBJ1-1|once
TGTGCCTGGAGTGTAAGGGGCGGCACTGAAGCTTTCTTT
CAWSVRGGTEAFF
>TRBV18|NA|TRBJ2-7|NA
TGTGCCAGCTCAGAAGGTAGCGTCGACGAGCAGTACTTC
CASSEGSVDEQYF
>TRBV7-2|TRBD2|TRBJ2-7|NA
TGTGCCAGCAGCCCAGGGGGGACTAGCGGGAGTTTCGAGCAGTACTTC
CASSPGGTSGSFEQYF
>TRBV13|TRBD2|TRBJ2-2|NA
TGTGCCAGCAGCCCTTTTAGACTAGCGGTTACCGGCACCGGGGAGCTGTTTTTT
CASSPFRLAVTGTGELFF
>TRBV5-1|TRBD1|TRBJ2-5|NA
TGCGCCAGCAGCTCTGGGACAGGGCCGAAGACCCAGTACTTC
CASSSGTGPKTQYF
>TRBV28|NA|TRBJ1-2|NA
TGTGCCAGCAGCTTGGCGGGCGGGGGCGGGCTCTATGGCTACACCTTC
CASSLAGGGGLYGYTF
>TRBV6-1|TRBD1|TRBJ1-2|once
TGTGCCAGCAGTGAAACAGGGGGGCTCCTCTATGGCTACACCTTC
CASSETGGLLYGYTF
>TRBV9|TRBD1|TRBJ1-2|NA
TGTGCCAGCAGCGAGCAGTCCGGACAGGGGATCGGCTACACCTTC
CASSEQSGQGIGYTF
>TRBV6-5|NA|TRBJ1-5|once
TGTGCCAGCAGTTACTCGATCAGTCAGCCCCAGCATTTT
CASSYSISQPQHF
>TRBV29-1|NA|TRBJ2-5|NA
TGCAGCGTTGGGCAGGGCGCAGAGACCCAGTACTTC
CSVGQGAETQYF
>TRBV19|TRBD2|TRBJ2-2|NA
TGTGCCAGTAGTATGGCTAGCGGGAGATATGGCGGGGAGCTGTTTTTT
CASSMASGRYGGELFF
>TRBV24-1|NA|TRBJ2-2|NA
TGTGCCACCAGTTCTGAGGGTTTAACCGGGGAGCTGTTTTTT
CATSSEGLTGELFF